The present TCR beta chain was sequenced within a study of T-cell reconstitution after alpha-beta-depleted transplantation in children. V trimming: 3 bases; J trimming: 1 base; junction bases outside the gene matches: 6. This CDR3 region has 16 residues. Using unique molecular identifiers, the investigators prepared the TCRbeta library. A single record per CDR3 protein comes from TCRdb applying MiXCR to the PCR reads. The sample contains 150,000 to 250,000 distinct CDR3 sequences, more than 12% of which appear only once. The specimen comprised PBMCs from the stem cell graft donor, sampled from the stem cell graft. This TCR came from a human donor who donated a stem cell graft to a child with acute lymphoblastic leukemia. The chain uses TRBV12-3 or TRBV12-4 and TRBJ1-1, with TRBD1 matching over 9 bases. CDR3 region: CASSFRTGQGNTEAFF. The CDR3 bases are TGTGCCAGCAGTTTCCGGACGGGACAGGGGAACACTGAAGCTTTCTTT.